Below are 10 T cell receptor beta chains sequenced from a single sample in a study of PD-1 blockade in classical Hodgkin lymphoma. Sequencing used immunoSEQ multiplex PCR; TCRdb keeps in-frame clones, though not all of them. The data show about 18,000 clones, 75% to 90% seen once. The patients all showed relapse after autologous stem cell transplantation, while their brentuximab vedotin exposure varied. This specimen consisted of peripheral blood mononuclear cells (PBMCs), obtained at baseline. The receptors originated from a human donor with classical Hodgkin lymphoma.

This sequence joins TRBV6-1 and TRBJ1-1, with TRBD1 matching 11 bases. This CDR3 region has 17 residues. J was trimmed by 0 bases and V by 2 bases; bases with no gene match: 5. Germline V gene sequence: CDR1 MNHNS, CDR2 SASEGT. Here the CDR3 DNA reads TGTGCCAGCAGTGAAAGGAGGACAGGGGGCTTGAACACTGAAGCTTTCTTT. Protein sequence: CASSERRTGGLNTEAFF.

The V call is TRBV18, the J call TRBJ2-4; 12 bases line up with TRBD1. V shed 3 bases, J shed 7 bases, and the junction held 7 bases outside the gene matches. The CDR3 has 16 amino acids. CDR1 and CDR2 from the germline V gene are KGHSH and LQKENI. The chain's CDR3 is CASSPGQGALSNIQYF. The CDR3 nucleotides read TGTGCCAGCTCACCGGGACAGGGGGCTCTAAGTAACATTCAGTACTTC.

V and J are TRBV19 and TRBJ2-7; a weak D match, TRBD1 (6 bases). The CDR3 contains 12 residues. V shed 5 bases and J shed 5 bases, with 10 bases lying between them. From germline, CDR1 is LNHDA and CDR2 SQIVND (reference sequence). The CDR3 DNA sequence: TGTGCCAGTAGTGAGGGGGACCACGAGCAGTACTTC. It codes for CASSEGDHEQYF. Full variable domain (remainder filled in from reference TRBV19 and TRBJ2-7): DGGITQSPKYLFRKEGQNVTLSCEQNLNHDAMYWYRQDPGQGLRLIYYSQIVNDFQKGDIAEGYSVSREKKESFPLTVTSAQKNPTAFYLCASSEGDHEQYFGPGTRLTVT.

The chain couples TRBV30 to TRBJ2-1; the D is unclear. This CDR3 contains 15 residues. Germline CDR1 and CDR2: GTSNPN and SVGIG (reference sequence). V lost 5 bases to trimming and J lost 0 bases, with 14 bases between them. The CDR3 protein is CAWGRTSGSYNEQFF. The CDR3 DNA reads TGTGCCTGGGGTCGAACGTCGGGCTCCTACAATGAGCAGTTCTTC.

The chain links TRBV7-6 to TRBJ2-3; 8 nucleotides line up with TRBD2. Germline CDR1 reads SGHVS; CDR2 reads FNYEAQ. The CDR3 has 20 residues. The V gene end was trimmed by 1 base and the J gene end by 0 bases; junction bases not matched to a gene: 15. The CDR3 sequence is CASSLVGGGQIHASTDTQYF. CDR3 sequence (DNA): TGTGCCAGCAGCTTAGTTGGCGGGGGGCAGATACATGCTAGCACAGATACGCAGTATTTT.

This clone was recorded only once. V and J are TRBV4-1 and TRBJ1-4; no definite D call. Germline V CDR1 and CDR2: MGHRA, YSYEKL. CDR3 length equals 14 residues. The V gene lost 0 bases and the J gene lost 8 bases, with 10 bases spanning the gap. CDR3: CASSQDPLREKLFF. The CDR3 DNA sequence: TGCGCCAGCAGCCAAGATCCCCTCAGGGAAAAACTGTTTTTT.

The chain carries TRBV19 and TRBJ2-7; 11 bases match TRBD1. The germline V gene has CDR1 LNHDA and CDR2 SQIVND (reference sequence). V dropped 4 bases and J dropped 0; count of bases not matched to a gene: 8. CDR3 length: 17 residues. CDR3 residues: CASSTGQGVFTSYEQYF. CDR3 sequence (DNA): TGTGCCAGTAGTACGGGACAGGGGGTCTTTACCTCCTACGAGCAGTACTTC.

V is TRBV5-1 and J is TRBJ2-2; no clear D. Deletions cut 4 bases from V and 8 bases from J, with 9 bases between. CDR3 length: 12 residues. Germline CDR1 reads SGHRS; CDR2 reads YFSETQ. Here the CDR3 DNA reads TGCGCCAGCAGCCCTGGTCAGGGGGAGCTGTTTTTT. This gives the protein CASSPGQGELFF.

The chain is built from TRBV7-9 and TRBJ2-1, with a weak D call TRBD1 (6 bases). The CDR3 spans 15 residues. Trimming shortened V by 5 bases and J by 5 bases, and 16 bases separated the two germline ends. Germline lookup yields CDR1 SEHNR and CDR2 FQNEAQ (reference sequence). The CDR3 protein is CASSPPGHPNNEQFF. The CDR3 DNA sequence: TGTGCCAGCAGCCCTCCGGGACACCCCAACAATGAGCAGTTCTTC.

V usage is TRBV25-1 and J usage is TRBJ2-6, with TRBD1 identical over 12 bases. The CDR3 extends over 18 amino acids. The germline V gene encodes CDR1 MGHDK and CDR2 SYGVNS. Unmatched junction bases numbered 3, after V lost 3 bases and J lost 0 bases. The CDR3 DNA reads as TGTGCCAGCAGTGAGGGACAGGGGGCCCTCTCTGGGGCCAACGTCCTGACTTTC. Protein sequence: CASSEGQGALSGANVLTF.